This T cell receptor beta chain was recorded in a study of CD8 T cells in Susac syndrome. Findings and caveats of the study: Clonal CD8+ expansion in Susac was highest in TEMRA cells and active patients.

The germline CDR1 and CDR2 sequences are LGHNA and YSLEER. This CDR3 is 17 amino acids long. The V gene end was trimmed by 4 bases and the J gene end by 0 bases; junction bases not matched to a gene: 5. The RNA input was roughly 0.5 to 1 ug, and it was reverse transcribed with random hexamers. MiXCR, run by TCRdb on the immunoSEQ multiplex PCR reads, gives a single entry per CDR3 protein. The table lists around 110,000 distinct CDR3 sequences, approximately 94% of them singletons. To note about this clonotype: Its target is unknown.

The source is a human donor with Susac syndrome. The rearrangement uses TRBV4-3 and TRBJ2-1, with 11 bases that match TRBD2. What was sequenced was CD8+ T cells from PBMCs. This CDR3 is CASSPGTSGSSYNEQFF. The CDR3 DNA reads as TGCGCCAGCAGCCCTGGGACTAGCGGTAGCTCCTACAATGAGCAGTTCTTC.